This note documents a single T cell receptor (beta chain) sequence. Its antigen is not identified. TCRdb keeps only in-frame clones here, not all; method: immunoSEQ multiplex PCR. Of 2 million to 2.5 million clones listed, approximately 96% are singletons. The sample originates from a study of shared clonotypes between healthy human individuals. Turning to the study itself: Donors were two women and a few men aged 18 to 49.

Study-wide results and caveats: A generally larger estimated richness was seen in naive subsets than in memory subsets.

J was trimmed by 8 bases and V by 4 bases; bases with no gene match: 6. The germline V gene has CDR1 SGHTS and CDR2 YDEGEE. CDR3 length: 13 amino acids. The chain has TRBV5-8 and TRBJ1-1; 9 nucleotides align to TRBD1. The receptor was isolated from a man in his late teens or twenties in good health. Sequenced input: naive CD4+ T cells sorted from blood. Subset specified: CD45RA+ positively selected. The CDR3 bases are TGTGCCAGCAGCCCAACCGGGACAGGGGAAGCTTTCTTT. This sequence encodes CASSPTGTGEAFF.